Listed below are T cell receptor beta chains from one sample, sequenced in a study of blood T cell repertoires in COVID-19. Profiled with immunoSEQ multiplex PCR; TCRdb holds only in-frame clones, not every one. The table records 120,000 or so clones, about 80% of them present only once. Sequenced sample: peripheral blood. These receptors came from a human donor in a cohort sampled during active COVID-19. Each CDR3 is given with its conserved first and last residue. A D gene is named only where the DNA matches it firmly. Clone size is given for some rows only: seen once, a few or many times, or a class if the clone is expanded.

V gene	J gene	clone size	D gene	CDR3 protein	CDR3 DNA
TRBV18	TRBJ2-3	-	-	CASSPTGPNPSAADTQYF	TGTGCCAGCTCACCAACAGGGCCGAATCCGTCAGCCGCAGATACGCAGTATTTT
TRBV20-1	TRBJ2-1	few	TRBD2	CSASSGRAIREQFF	TGCAGTGCTAGTTCGGGGAGGGCCATCCGTGAGCAGTTCTTC
TRBV7-9	TRBJ2-5	-	-	CASKHTGETQYF	TGTGCCAGCAAACACACCGGGGAGACCCAGTACTTC
TRBV7-2	TRBJ2-5	-	-	CASSSLAMETQYF	TGTGCCAGCAGCTCCCTAGCGATGGAGACCCAGTACTTC
TRBV15	TRBJ1-5	many	-	CATSREGRGYQPQHF	TGTGCCACCAGCAGAGAAGGAAGGGGTTATCAGCCCCAGCATTTT
TRBV25-1	TRBJ2-1	once	TRBD2	CASSEVAGSYNEQFF	TGTGCCAGCAGTGAGGTAGCGGGGTCCTACAATGAGCAGTTCTTC
TRBV30	TRBJ1-2	-	-	CAWSPDRTNYGYTF	TGTGCCTGGAGTCCCGACAGGACGAACTATGGCTACACCTTC
TRBV9	TRBJ2-1	-	-	CASSPPSQALSYNEQFF	TGTGCCAGCAGCCCCCCCTCACAGGCACTCTCCTACAATGAGCAGTTCTTC
TRBV10-3	TRBJ2-7	-	-	CAISELGQNYEQYF	TGTGCCATCAGTGAATTAGGACAGAACTACGAGCAGTACTTC
TRBV7-3	TRBJ2-3	-	TRBD2	CASSSGLAGGTDTQYF	TGTGCCAGCAGCTCAGGACTAGCGGGGGGCACAGATACGCAGTATTTT
TRBV6-5	TRBJ1-3	-	TRBD1	CASRPGQGIMDTIYF	TGTGCCAGCAGGCCGGGACAGGGAATTATGGACACCATATATTTT
TRBV5-1	TRBJ2-3	-	TRBD2	CASSLERGDSTDTQYF	TGCGCCAGCAGCTTGGAGCGGGGGGATAGCACAGATACGCAGTATTTT
TRBV19	TRBJ1-6	-	-	CASSEAGLVNSPLHF	TGTGCCAGTAGTGAGGCGGGACTTGTTAATTCACCCCTCCACTTT
TRBV3-1/TRBV3-2	TRBJ2-5	few	TRBD1	CASSSLDRDRWETQYF	TGTGCCAGCAGCTCCCTCGACAGGGACAGGTGGGAGACCCAGTACTTC
TRBV6-1	TRBJ1-2	-	-	CASSETGQGGYTF	TGTGCCAGCAGTGAGACAGGTCAGGGCGGCTACACCTTC
TRBV10-3	TRBJ1-1	-	TRBD1	CAISRDRAQYTEAFF	TGTGCCATCAGCCGGGACAGGGCTCAATACACTGAAGCTTTCTTT
TRBV7-2	TRBJ1-6	-	TRBD1	CASSSPGTGPSHF	TGTGCCAGCAGCTCCCCCGGGACAGGTCCTTCCCACTTT
TRBV7-2	TRBJ1-1	once	TRBD1	CASSPGTGEVEAFF	TGTGCCAGCAGCCCCGGGACAGGGGAGGTTGAAGCTTTCTTT
TRBV27	TRBJ1-6	-	TRBD1	CASSLTGGGSPLHF	TGTGCCAGCAGTCTGACAGGGGGCGGCTCACCCCTCCACTTT
TRBV30	TRBJ1-4	-	TRBD1	CAWIGRQGAREKLFF	TGTGCCTGGATTGGGAGACAGGGGGCGCGGGAAAAACTGTTTTTT
TRBV4-1	TRBJ1-1	-	-	CASSQETSTSEAFF	TGCGCCAGCAGCCAAGAGACAAGTACGTCTGAAGCTTTCTTT
TRBV4-2	TRBJ1-4	-	-	CASSQQQATNEKLFF	TGTGCCAGCAGCCAACAACAGGCAACTAATGAAAAACTGTTTTTT
TRBV6-5	TRBJ1-1	once	TRBD1	CASRGDRGKDEAFF	TGTGCCAGCAGGGGGGACAGGGGAAAAGATGAAGCTTTCTTT
TRBV5-6	TRBJ2-2	-	TRBD2	CASSFSIAGENTGELFF	TGTGCCAGCAGCTTTTCGATAGCGGGAGAGAACACCGGGGAGCTGTTTTTT
TRBV5-6	TRBJ2-3	-	TRBD1	CASSLLGTGTDTQYF	TGTGCCAGCAGCCTCCTTGGGACAGGGACAGATACGCAGTATTTT
TRBV12-3/TRBV12-4	TRBJ1-1	-	-	CASSAETEAFF	TGTGCCAGCAGCGCTGAGACTGAAGCTTTCTTT
TRBV5-1	TRBJ1-1	-	-	CASSWGGRDTEAFF	TGCGCCAGCAGCTGGGGGGGACGGGACACTGAAGCTTTCTTT
TRBV9	TRBJ1-3	-	-	CASSVAGAGGNTIYF	TGTGCCAGCAGCGTAGCAGGGGCAGGTGGAAACACCATATATTTT
TRBV7-9	TRBJ1-3	-	-	CASSLSQGGNTIYF	TGTGCCAGCAGCTTAAGTCAGGGGGGAAACACCATATATTTT
TRBV9	TRBJ2-2	few	-	CASSVTWAGANTGELFF	TGTGCCAGCAGCGTAACCTGGGCCGGTGCGAACACCGGGGAGCTGTTTTTT
TRBV13	TRBJ1-6	few	TRBD1	CASSFAGRGDSPLHF	TGTGCCAGCAGCTTTGCCGGCAGGGGGGATTCACCCCTCCACTTT
TRBV30	TRBJ2-1	-	TRBD1	CAWGTGPLLNEQFF	TGTGCCTGGGGGACAGGGCCTTTACTCAATGAGCAGTTCTTC
TRBV11-2	TRBJ2-5	-	-	CASSLGPPGETQYF	TGTGCCAGCAGCTTAGGCCCACCCGGTGAGACCCAGTACTTC
TRBV4-1	TRBJ2-1	few	-	CASSQSGYSYNEQFF	TGCGCCAGCAGCCAGTCAGGGTACTCCTACAATGAGCAGTTCTTC
TRBV28	TRBJ2-5	-	-	CASSDRFQETQYF	TGTGCCAGCAGTGACAGGTTCCAAGAGACCCAGTACTTC
TRBV18	TRBJ1-6	-	TRBD1	CASRDSYNSPLHF	TGTGCCAGCCGGGACAGCTATAATTCACCCCTCCACTTT
TRBV28	TRBJ2-7	-	-	CASSSNSFEQYF	TGTGCCAGCAGTTCCAACAGTTTTGAGCAGTACTTC
TRBV6-4	TRBJ1-2	-	-	CASSSGYGYTF	TGTGCCAGCAGTTCCGGTTATGGCTACACCTTC
TRBV9	TRBJ2-1	-	TRBD2	CASSAGSSGILVTEQFF	TGTGCCAGCAGCGCGGGGTCTAGCGGGATTTTGGTGACGGAGCAGTTCTTC
TRBV6-5	TRBJ1-4	-	TRBD1	CATQKTGLSEKLFF	TGTGCCACACAAAAGACAGGGTTAAGTGAAAAACTGTTTTTT
TRBV29-1	TRBJ2-7	-	-	CSATGAGLYEQYF	TGCAGCGCCACAGGGGCGGGGCTCTACGAGCAGTACTTC
TRBV7-2	TRBJ1-1	-	TRBD1	CASSPDRAAIGAFF	TGTGCCAGCAGCCCGGACAGGGCCGCCATCGGAGCTTTCTTT
TRBV19	TRBJ2-2	-	TRBD2	CASSISGAYTGELFF	TGTGCCAGTAGTATCAGCGGGGCATACACCGGGGAGCTGTTTTTT
TRBV28	TRBJ2-3	-	-	CASPPGRNLRTDTQYF	TGTGCCTCTCCCCCGGGGAGAAATTTACGCACAGATACGCAGTATTTT
TRBV21-1	TRBJ1-4	-	-	CASSSAGRQANEKLFF	TGTGCCAGCAGCTCCGCCGGGAGGCAGGCTAATGAAAAACTGTTTTTT
TRBV4-1	TRBJ1-5	-	-	CASSQVQGNQPQHF	TGCGCCAGCAGCCAGGTACAGGGAAATCAGCCCCAGCATTTT
TRBV11-2	TRBJ2-5	-	-	CASSFVAVETQYF	TGTGCCAGCAGCTTCGTAGCTGTCGAGACCCAGTACTTC
TRBV10-3	TRBJ2-3	-	TRBD2	CAIKRTSGATDTQYF	TGTGCCATCAAGCGGACTAGCGGTGCCACAGATACGCAGTATTTT
TRBV27	TRBJ1-1	-	TRBD1	CASSPNRGLGESEAFF	TGTGCCAGCAGTCCAAACAGGGGGCTAGGGGAATCTGAAGCTTTCTTT
TRBV9	TRBJ1-2	few	TRBD1	CASSPGQGDYGYTF	TGTGCCAGCAGCCCAGGACAGGGGGACTATGGCTACACCTTC
TRBV28	TRBJ2-5	once	TRBD1	CASSQRTGGARETQYF	TGTGCCAGCAGTCAACGGACAGGGGGCGCGCGGGAGACCCAGTACTTC